This T cell receptor beta chain was profiled in a study of CD8 T cells in cerebrospinal fluid in Alzheimer's disease. Looking at the study overall: CSF T cell clonal expansion was assessed by plate-based nested PCR and droplet-based sequencing. Study results and limitations: Alzheimer's patients were not enriched for EBV-specific clones, which were not the most expanded.

From the 10x single-cell sequencing reads, TCRdb lists one entry per CDR3 protein and no DNA. The listing contains under 1,500 distinct CDR3 sequences. This CDR3 has 14 residues. Germline V CDR1 and CDR2: DFQATT, SNEGSKA (reference sequence). For this clonotype: Its cognate antigen is unknown.

This chain uses TRBV20-1 with TRBJ2-7. Sequencing input: cerebrospinal fluid. This TCR came from a human donor with mild cognitive impairment. The CDR3: CSANENTASYEQYF.